The clone carrying this TCR beta chain occurred a few times. This sample stems from a study of Graves' ophthalmopathy and Graves' hyperthyroidism. Study details: Upon initial diagnosis and before any treatment, peripheral blood was collected.

CDR3 length: 15 amino acids. The trim removed 3 bases at V and 6 bases at J, leaving 7 bases unmatched. Germline lookup yields CDR1 SNHLY and CDR2 FYNNEI. Amplification of the TCR beta CDR3 regions used RNA transcripts (as template). The library came from an HTBI-primed first-round RT-PCR and a second-round multiplex PCR. One entry per CDR3 protein, called by TCRdb with MiXCR from the multiplex PCR reads. The sample contains about 420,000 distinct CDR3 sequences, 21% of which appear only once. V usage is TRBV2 and J usage is TRBJ2-2, with TRBD2 matching over 7 bases. The origin of this receptor is a woman between 18 and 29 years old with stable Graves' hyperthyroidism. The sequenced material came from peripheral blood. CDR3 residues: CASSEILRGAGELFF. In DNA form, the CDR3 reads TGTGCCAGCAGTGAGATCCTTCGGGGGGCCGGGGAGCTGTTTTTT.